These T cell receptor beta chains were read from a single sample in a study of T cells expressing NK-cell markers. Using the 5' RACE reads, TCRdb records one entry per CDR3 protein without DNA. Its listing shows some 440,000 distinct CDR3 sequences. Specimen: blood T cells: a sorted CD56 or NKG2C T cell subset, CD4+ or CD8+ T cells, or bulk PBMC T cells (not recorded which). These receptors all come from a woman aged 45-65 years in good health. Both conserved end residues are part of each CDR3.

v_gene,j_gene,CDR3aa
TRBV20-1,TRBJ2-5,CSAREVPVQETQYF
TRBV29-1,TRBJ2-1,CSAIIEGEQFF
TRBV10-3,TRBJ2-5,CAIGSSGVGQETQYF
TRBV19,TRBJ2-2,CASSILPRRVSTGELFF
TRBV5-1,TRBJ1-1,CASSATAQGNTEAFF
TRBV20-1,TRBJ2-5,CSASVWGETQYF
TRBV4-2,TRBJ2-2,CASSEGWGRGGELFF
TRBV2,TRBJ1-2,CASSGTGGEGYTF
TRBV7-6,TRBJ1-1,CASSNFQMNTEAFF
TRBV12-5,TRBJ2-5,CASGLIGLAGSPQETQYF
TRBV5-1,TRBJ1-2,CASSWWAGEYYGYTF
TRBV20-1,TRBJ2-7,CSASPGLAGAYYEQYF
TRBV12-3/TRBV12-4,TRBJ2-2,CASTLTAWELFF
TRBV24-1,TRBJ2-5,CATSDPGRPETQYF
TRBV5-1,TRBJ1-6,CASSVGQTNSPLHF
TRBV7-8,TRBJ2-2,CASSSSWGLNTGELFF
TRBV18,TRBJ2-5,CASSPGDRGNQETQYF
TRBV7-9,TRBJ2-1,CASSPDPFGSGMYNEQFF
TRBV13,TRBJ1-1,CASSLDGGYTEAFF
TRBV29-1,TRBJ2-3,CSVEGNGDLSTDTQYF